The next 3 T cell receptor beta chains were all read from a single sample in a study of OX40 agonist ivuxolimab in advanced cancers. Measured with immunoSEQ multiplex PCR; TCRdb has only the in-frame clones, and not every one. The sample holds 80,000 or so clones, around 87% seen once. The source was CD4+ or CD8+ T cells sorted from blood, collected in a trial of the OX40 agonist ivuxolimab. The receptor set was obtained from an adult with an advanced solid tumor such as melanoma, head and neck, liver or kidney cancer.

This clone was seen once. The chain is built from TRBV12-5 and TRBJ2-7, with D perhaps matching TRBD2 (7 bases). Germline V gives CDR1 LGHNT, CDR2 FRNRAP. The CDR3 consists of 15 residues. Trimming pared 6 bases from V and 0 bases from J, leaving 15 bases between. Here the CDR3 DNA reads TGTGCTAGTGGCCAAGGGGGAGGGTACTCCTACGAGCAGTACTTC. Its protein product is CASGQGGGYSYEQYF.

In its sample, this clone was seen once. The V and J genes are TRBV15 and TRBJ1-2, with 7 bases matching TRBD1. Germline CDR1 LNHNV, CDR2 YYDKDF (reference sequence). The ends lost 5 bases at V and 2 bases at J; junction bases unmatched: 11. The CDR3 sequence is 16 residues long. In DNA, the CDR3 is TGTGCCACCAGCGGGCACCGGGACAGTCGGAACTATGGCTACACCTTC. Residues: CATSGHRDSRNYGYTF.

This chain connects TRBV6-6 to TRBJ2-7; 7 positions match TRBD2. The length of the CDR3 is 16 residues. Trimming removed 9 bases from V and 0 bases from J; junction bases left unmatched: 14. In germline, CDR1 is MNHNY, CDR2 SVGAGI (reference sequence). CDR3 residues: CASQRGVGGSSYEQYF. DNA for the CDR3: TGTGCCAGTCAGAGAGGGGTCGGGGGGAGCTCCTACGAGCAGTACTTC.